The clone carrying this T cell receptor (beta chain) was counted ten times or more. Its antigen is not identified. The CDR3 runs 14 residues. V was clipped by 7 bases and J by 8 bases; unmatched bases: 10. Germline loops: CDR1 SQVTM, CDR2 ANQGSEA. The record originates from a study of T-cell memory formation after mild COVID-19. Study-level information: Across donors, TCR clusters were largely donor specific.

Study-level results: Among clones peaking at day 37 in the second wave, SARS-CoV-2 specificity remained unconfirmed.

A single record per CDR3 protein comes from TCRdb applying MiXCR to the 5' RACE reads. Here the sample spans 150,000 to 200,000 distinct CDR3 sequences, roughly 11% being singletons. The sequenced sample consisted of PBMCs or a T cell subset sorted from them (not recorded which). This chain joins TRBV29-1 and TRBJ2-1; TRBD2 aligns across 11 bases. This clonotype originated in a man aged 18 to 30 who had mild COVID-19 (a few samples of this study predate the infection). Cell type and time point are not known. The CDR3 is CSAAASGGFDEQFF. Written as DNA, the CDR3 is TGCAGCGCGGCGGCTAGCGGGGGGTTCGATGAGCAGTTCTTC.